This T cell receptor (beta chain) appears in the sequencing data of a study of T cell changes during pregnancy in multiple sclerosis. Here immunoSEQ multiplex PCR was the method, and the copy in TCRdb shows in-frame clones only, minus some. The data contain around 65,000 clones, around 90% of them seen just once; the ten biggest clones take up roughly 1.7%. V lost 4 bases to trimming and J lost 4 bases, with 7 bases between them. CDR1 and CDR2 from the germline V gene are MDHEN and SYDVKM. The CDR3 is 12 residues long. This clone was recorded only once. This sample comprised peripheral blood, obtained in the first trimester of pregnancy. This receptor was identified in a female donor with multiple sclerosis, enrolled in a pregnancy study. The rearrangement joins TRBV28 to TRBJ1-2; D gene uncertain. The CDR3 region has the DNA TGTGCCAGCAGTTCGTACAGCTATGGCTACACCTTC. As protein: CASSSYSYGYTF.